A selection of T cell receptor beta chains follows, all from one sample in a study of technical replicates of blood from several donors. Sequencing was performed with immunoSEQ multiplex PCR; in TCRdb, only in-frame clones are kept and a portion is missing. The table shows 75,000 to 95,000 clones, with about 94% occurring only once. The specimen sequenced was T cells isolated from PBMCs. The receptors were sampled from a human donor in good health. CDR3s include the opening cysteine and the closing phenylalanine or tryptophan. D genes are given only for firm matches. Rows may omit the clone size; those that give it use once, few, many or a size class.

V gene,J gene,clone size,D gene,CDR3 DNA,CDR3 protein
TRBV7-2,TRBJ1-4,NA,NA,TGTGCCAGCAGCCTTCAGACAGGCATAGGGGAAAAACTGTTTTTT,CASSLQTGIGEKLFF
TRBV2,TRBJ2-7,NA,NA,TGTGCCAGCAGTGAACGGGCGGGAGAGCAGTACTTC,CASSERAGEQYF
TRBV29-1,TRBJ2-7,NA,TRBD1,TGCAGCGTTGAAGATGGGATTCGGACAGGGGGATTAGGCGAGCAGTACTTC,CSVEDGIRTGGLGEQYF
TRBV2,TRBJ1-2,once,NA,TGTGCCAGCAGTGGCGTCGAGGACAGAGGATATGGCTACACCTTC,CASSGVEDRGYGYTF
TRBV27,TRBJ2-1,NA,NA,TGTGCCAGCAGTTTGCCCCACCGGGACAATGAGCAGTTCTTC,CASSLPHRDNEQFF
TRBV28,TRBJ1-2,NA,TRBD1,TGTGCCAGCAGTTTAGAGGGGGCAATGTATGGCTACACCTTC,CASSLEGAMYGYTF
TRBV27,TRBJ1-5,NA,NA,TGTGCCAGCAGTTTTGGATCGGGAAGACAGCCCCAGCATTTT,CASSFGSGRQPQHF
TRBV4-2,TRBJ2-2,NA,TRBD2,TGTGCCAGCAGCCAAAAGCGGGAGGGCCAGGCCGGGGAGCTGTTTTTT,CASSQKREGQAGELFF
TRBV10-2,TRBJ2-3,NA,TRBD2,TGCGCCAGCAGTGTATTAGGGGCGGGAGCAGATACGCAGTATTTT,CASSVLGAGADTQYF
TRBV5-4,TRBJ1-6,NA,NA,TGTGCCAGCAGCCGCATGGGGGGGGCAGGGGCTTCCAATTCACCCCTCCACTTT,CASSRMGGAGASNSPLHF
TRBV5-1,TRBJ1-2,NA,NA,TGCGCCAGCAGCTTGGACGGCGGGGCTAACTATGGCTACACCTTC,CASSLDGGANYGYTF
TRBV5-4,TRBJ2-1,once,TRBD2,TGTGCCAGCAGCTTGTCAACTAGCGCGTACAATGAGCAGTTCTTC,CASSLSTSAYNEQFF
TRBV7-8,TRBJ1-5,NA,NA,TGTGCCAGCAGCCAATCCGGGACTGCAAATCAGCCCCAGCATTTT,CASSQSGTANQPQHF
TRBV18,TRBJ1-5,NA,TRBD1,TGTGCCAGCTCACCGCCGGGACAGGGGGTCAATCAGCCCCAGCATTTT,CASSPPGQGVNQPQHF
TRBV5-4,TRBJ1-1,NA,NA,TGTGCCAGCAGACGTGGGGGGGGAAGGATGAACACTGAAGCTTTCTTT,CASRRGGGRMNTEAFF
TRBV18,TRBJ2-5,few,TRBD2,TGTGCCAGCTCACTATATAGCGGGAGGGCCGTCGAGACCCAGTACTTC,CASSLYSGRAVETQYF
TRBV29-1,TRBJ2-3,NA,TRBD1,TGCAGCGGACGGACAGGGACAGATACGCAGTATTTT,CSGRTGTDTQYF
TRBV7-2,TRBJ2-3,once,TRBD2,TGTGCCAGCAGCTTAATGGGGAGGGTCACAGATACGCAGTATTTT,CASSLMGRVTDTQYF
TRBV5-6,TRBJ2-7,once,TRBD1,TGTGCCAGCAGTCGGGGACAGGGTGGTTCCTACGAGCAGTACTTC,CASSRGQGGSYEQYF
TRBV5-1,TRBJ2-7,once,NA,TGCGCCAGCAGCTTGGTGGGCCCACCATACGAGCAGTACTTC,CASSLVGPPYEQYF
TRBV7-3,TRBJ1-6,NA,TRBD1,TGTGCCAGCAGCTTATCTTGGACAGGGAAATCACCCCTCCACTTT,CASSLSWTGKSPLHF
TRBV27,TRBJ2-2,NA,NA,TGTGCCAGCAGGAGACCTAGGGTGGGGCCGAACACCGGGGAGCTGTTTTTT,CASRRPRVGPNTGELFF
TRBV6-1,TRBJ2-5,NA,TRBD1,TGTGCCAGCAGTGTAGGACAGGCGAGCCAAGAGACCCAGTACTTC,CASSVGQASQETQYF
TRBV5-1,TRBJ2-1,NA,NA,TGCGCCAGCAGCTTGGGACCCCTGGAGAGCTATGAGCAGTTCTTC,CASSLGPLESYEQFF
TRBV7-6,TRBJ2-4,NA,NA,TGTGCCAGCAGCTTAGAGGGTTGGAGGGATAGCAAAAACATTCAGTACTTC,CASSLEGWRDSKNIQYF
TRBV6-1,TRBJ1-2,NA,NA,TGTGCCAGCAGTGAAGTGGGCAGGTCCTTCTATGGCTACACCTTC,CASSEVGRSFYGYTF
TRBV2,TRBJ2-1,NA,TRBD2,TGTGCCAGCAGTTTACTAGCGGGAGGGGGCGATGAGCAGTTCTTC,CASSLLAGGGDEQFF
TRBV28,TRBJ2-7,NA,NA,TGTGCCAGCGCCAGGGTTGGGCGCTACGAGCAGTACTTC,CASARVGRYEQYF
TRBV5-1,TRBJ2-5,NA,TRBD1,TGCGCCAGCAGCGGAAGGACAGGGGGCGAAGAGACCCAGTACTTC,CASSGRTGGEETQYF
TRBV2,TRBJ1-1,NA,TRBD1,TGTGCCAGCAGCGGGACAGGGGGGAACACTGAAGCTTTCTTT,CASSGTGGNTEAFF
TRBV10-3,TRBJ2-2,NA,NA,TGTGCCGTTCAGGGAAACACCGGGGAGCTGTTTTTT,CAVQGNTGELFF
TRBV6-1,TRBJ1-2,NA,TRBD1,TGTGCCAGCAGTGACCCCAACAGGGGGCCACGGGGTGGCTACACCTTC,CASSDPNRGPRGGYTF
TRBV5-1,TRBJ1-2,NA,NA,TGCGCCAGCAGCTCCAGCCAGGGTAACTATGGCTACACCTTC,CASSSSQGNYGYTF
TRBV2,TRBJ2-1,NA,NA,TGTGCCAGCAGTGAGTTCAGAAACTCCTACAATGAGCAGTTCTTC,CASSEFRNSYNEQFF
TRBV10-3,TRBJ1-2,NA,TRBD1,TGTGCCATCAGTACGGCCGATACCGGGACAGACAATGGCTACACCTTC,CAISTADTGTDNGYTF
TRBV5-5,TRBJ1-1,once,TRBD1,TGTGCCAGCAGCTTCCGACAGGGACATAACACTGAAGCTTTCTTT,CASSFRQGHNTEAFF
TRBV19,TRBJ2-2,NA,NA,TGTGCCAGTAAACCGGTAGGAGCCACCGGGGAGCTGTTTTTT,CASKPVGATGELFF
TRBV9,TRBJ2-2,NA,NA,TGTGCCAGCCTCATCGAGGGGGGGGCCGGGGAGCTGTTTTTT,CASLIEGGAGELFF
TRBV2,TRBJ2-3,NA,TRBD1,TGTGCCAGCAGTGGGGGACAGGGGGAGGCAGATACGCAGTATTTT,CASSGGQGEADTQYF
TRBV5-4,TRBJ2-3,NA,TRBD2,TGTGCCAGCAGCTCAGCTCAAGCGGGGACGCCCACAGATACGCAGTATTTT,CASSSAQAGTPTDTQYF
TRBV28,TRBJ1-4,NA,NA,TGTGCCAGCAGTTTATGGGACAGTAATGAAAAACTGTTTTTT,CASSLWDSNEKLFF
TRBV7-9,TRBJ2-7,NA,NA,TGTGCCAGCAGCGACCAGGGCTACGAGCAGTACTTC,CASSDQGYEQYF
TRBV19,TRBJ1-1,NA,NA,TGTGCCAGTAGTAACCAGGGTGGGACTGAAGCTTTCTTT,CASSNQGGTEAFF
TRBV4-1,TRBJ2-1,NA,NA,TGCGCCAGCAGGAGGGGGGGGTCCTACAATGAGCAGTTCTTC,CASRRGGSYNEQFF
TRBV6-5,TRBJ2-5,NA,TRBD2,TGTGCCAGCAGTCCCCTAGCGGGAGAACGGGAGACCCAGTACTTC,CASSPLAGERETQYF
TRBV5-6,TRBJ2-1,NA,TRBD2,TGTGCCAGCAGTTATCTAGCGGGGGGAGAGAATGAGCAGTTCTTC,CASSYLAGGENEQFF